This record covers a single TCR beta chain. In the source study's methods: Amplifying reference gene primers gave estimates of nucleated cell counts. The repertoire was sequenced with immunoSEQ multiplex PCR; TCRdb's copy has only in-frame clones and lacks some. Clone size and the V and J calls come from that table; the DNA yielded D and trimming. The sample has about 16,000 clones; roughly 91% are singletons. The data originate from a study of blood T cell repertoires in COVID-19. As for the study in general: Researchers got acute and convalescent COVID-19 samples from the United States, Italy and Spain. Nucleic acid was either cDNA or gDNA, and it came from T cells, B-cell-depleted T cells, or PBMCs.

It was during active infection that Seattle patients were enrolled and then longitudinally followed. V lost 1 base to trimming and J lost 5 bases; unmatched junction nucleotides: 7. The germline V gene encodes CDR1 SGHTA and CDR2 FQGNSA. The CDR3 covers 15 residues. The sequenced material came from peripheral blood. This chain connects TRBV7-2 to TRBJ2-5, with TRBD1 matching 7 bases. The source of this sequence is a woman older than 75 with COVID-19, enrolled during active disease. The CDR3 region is CASSLGRGRRETQYF. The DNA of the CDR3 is TGTGCCAGCAGCTTAGGTAGGGGGCGACGGGAGACCCAGTACTTC.